The 9 T cell receptor beta chains below were found in one sample sequenced in a study of identical twins. TCRdb independently ran MiXCR on the 5' RACE reads; one entry per CDR3 protein. The sample shows around 240,000 distinct CDR3 sequences, roughly a tenth of them seen only once. The specimen sequenced was memory T cells sorted from blood. These receptors were obtained from a man between 45 and 60 years old in good health.

The chain joins TRBV15 to TRBJ1-6; possible D gene TRBD1, 6 bases. Germline V CDR1 and CDR2: LNHNV, YYDKDF (reference sequence). Trimming took 0 bases from V and 7 from J, leaving 16 bases between them. The CDR3 contains 17 residues. Here the CDR3 DNA reads TGTGCCACCAGCAGAGATAGAGGGGGAGAGGGAAATTCACCCCTCCACTTT. Translating it yields CATSRDRGGEGNSPLHF.

For the CDR3, the DNA is TGTGCCAGCAGTGCGGGGGGGCGTACGGTTGAGCAGTTCTTC. This sequence encodes CASSAGGRTVEQFF. This chain connects TRBV2 to TRBJ2-1; 8 nucleotides line up with TRBD2. Trimming at V came to 4 bases and at J to 9 bases, leaving 8 bases not matched to a gene. CDR3 length: 14 amino acids. Looked up from germline, CDR1 is SNHLY and CDR2 is FYNNEI.

The table lists this clonotype with many counts. The genes are TRBV27 and TRBJ1-2; 7 bases agree with TRBD1. With 0 bases clipped from V and 4 bases from J, the junction kept 11 bases outside the gene matches. CDR1 and CDR2 from the germline V gene are MNHEY and SMNVEV (reference sequence). There are 17 residues in the CDR3. The CDR3 region has the DNA TGTGCCAGCAGTTTATCTCACCGGGACAGCCCACTCTATGGCTACACCTTC. It translates to CASSLSHRDSPLYGYTF.

The gene calls are TRBV7-2 and TRBJ2-5; either TRBD1 or TRBD2 may fit D (5 bases each). V dropped 5 bases and J dropped 5 bases, with 15 bases sitting between them. CDR3 size: 14 residues. Germline V gene lookup returns CDR1 SGHTA and CDR2 FQGNSA. The CDR3 sequence is CASSLGTWQETQYF. CDR3 coding DNA: TGTGCCAGCAGCCTTGGGACCTGGCAGGAGACCCAGTACTTC.

This clonotype was counted ten times or more. The J gene is TRBJ2-7, the V gene TRBV20-1; 8 bases are a match to TRBD2. This CDR3 has 13 amino acids. V lost 5 bases, J lost 2 bases, and 5 bases stayed unmatched. Germline lookup yields CDR1 DFQATT and CDR2 SNEGSKA (reference sequence). CDR3 protein: CSAPIAGTYEQYF. CDR3 DNA: TGCAGTGCTCCGATAGCGGGAACCTACGAGCAGTACTTC.

This clonotype was counted many times. The chain combines TRBV5-6 with TRBJ2-3, with D unclear. The germline V gene has CDR1 SGHDT and CDR2 YYEEEE. The V end was cut by 4 bases, the J end by 5 bases, with 14 bases between. CDR3 length equals 14 residues. Here the CDR3 reads CASSPVSPGDTQYF. In DNA form, the CDR3 reads TGTGCCAGCAGCCCCGTAAGCCCGGGAGATACGCAGTATTTT.

This clonotype appeared many times. The chain employs TRBV28 and TRBJ1-6; 12 bases match TRBD1. CDR1 is MDHEN, CDR2 SYDVKM, per germline. This CDR3 is 15 amino acids long. V dropped 11 bases and J dropped 9; count of bases not matched to a gene: 11. The CDR3 nucleotides read TGTGCCTCCTCCCCGGGACAGGGGGCCGGTTCACCCCTCCACTTT. Protein sequence: CASSPGQGAGSPLHF. Based on the CDR3 plus reference TRBV28 and TRBJ1-6, the full variable domain is DVKVTQSSRYLVKRTGEKVFLECVQDMDHENMFWYRQDPGLGLRLIYFSYDVKMKEKGDIPEGYSVSREKKERFSLILESASTNQTSMYLCASSPGQGAGSPLHFGNGTRLTVT.

This clonotype was detected ten times or more. The chain links TRBV20-1 to TRBJ2-3, with 7 bases that match TRBD1. Germline values: CDR1 DFQATT, CDR2 SNEGSKA (reference sequence). The trim removed 6 bases at V and 0 bases at J, leaving 3 bases unmatched. The length of the CDR3 is 13 residues. For the CDR3, the DNA is TGCAGTGCCAGGGACAGTAGCACAGATACGCAGTATTTT. This encodes CSARDSSTDTQYF.

This clonotype was seen only a few times. J is TRBJ2-3 and V is TRBV2, with D perhaps TRBD2 (6 bases). The CDR3 runs to 16 residues. The V end was cut by 7 bases, the J end by 0 bases, with 17 bases between. Germline CDR1 SNHLY, CDR2 FYNNEI. The CDR3 reads CASTHYGRSSTDTQYF. The CDR3 DNA follows: TGTGCCAGCACCCACTACGGGAGATCTAGCACAGATACGCAGTATTTT.